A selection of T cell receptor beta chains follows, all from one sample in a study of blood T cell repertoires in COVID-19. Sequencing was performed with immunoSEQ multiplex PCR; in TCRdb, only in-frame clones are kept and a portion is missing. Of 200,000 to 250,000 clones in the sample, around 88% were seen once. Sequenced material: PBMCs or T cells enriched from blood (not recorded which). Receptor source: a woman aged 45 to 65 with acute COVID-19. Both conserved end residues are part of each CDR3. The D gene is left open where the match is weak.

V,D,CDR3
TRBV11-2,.,CASSQDYPYEQYF
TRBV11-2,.,CASSSVRGHNSPLHF
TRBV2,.,CASLSGHEQYF
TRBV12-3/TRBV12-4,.,CASSFAGEDGYTF
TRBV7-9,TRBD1,CASSSRQGRTGELFF
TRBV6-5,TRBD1,CASSRTGGAGNTIYF
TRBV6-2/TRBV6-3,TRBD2,CASSSASGSSEQYF
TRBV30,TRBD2,CAWKRETYEQYF
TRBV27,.,CASSSLLGSGGELFF
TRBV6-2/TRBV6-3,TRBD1,CASSQGQMQEKLFF
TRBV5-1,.,CASSLSTFTDTQYF
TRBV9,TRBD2,CASSVPSGYTDTQYF
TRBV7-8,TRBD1,CASSTFGTGLTEAFF
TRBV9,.,CASSEQGSHQPQHF
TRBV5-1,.,CASSLKVPGVGYTF
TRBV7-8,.,CASSLAIGGSNSPLHF
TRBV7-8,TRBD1,CASSSGQGREQYF
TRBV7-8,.,CASSLEGGATNEKLFF
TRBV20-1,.,CSARAGERAFF
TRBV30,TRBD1,CAWSAGTGAETQYF
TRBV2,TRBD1,CAPNRGYYNEQFF
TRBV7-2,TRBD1,CASSSTGGKVRETQYF
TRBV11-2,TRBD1,CASSFDRGAHEQYF
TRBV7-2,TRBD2,CASSPRTSEKTQYF
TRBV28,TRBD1,CASSSGTGVFEQYF
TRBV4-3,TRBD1,CASSIGRGGGTDTQYF
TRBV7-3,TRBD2,CASSSSRTGLAGAQYNEQFF
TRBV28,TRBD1,CASSLQGARLTEAFF
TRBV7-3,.,CASSSKNTGELFF
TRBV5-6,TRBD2,CASSLTSGGPYEQYF
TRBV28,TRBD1,CASRVQGASSYNEQFF
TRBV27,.,CASRARGGSYNEQFF
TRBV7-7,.,CASSLGTGEGETQYF
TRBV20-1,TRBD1,CSATDVGQGEGHGYTF